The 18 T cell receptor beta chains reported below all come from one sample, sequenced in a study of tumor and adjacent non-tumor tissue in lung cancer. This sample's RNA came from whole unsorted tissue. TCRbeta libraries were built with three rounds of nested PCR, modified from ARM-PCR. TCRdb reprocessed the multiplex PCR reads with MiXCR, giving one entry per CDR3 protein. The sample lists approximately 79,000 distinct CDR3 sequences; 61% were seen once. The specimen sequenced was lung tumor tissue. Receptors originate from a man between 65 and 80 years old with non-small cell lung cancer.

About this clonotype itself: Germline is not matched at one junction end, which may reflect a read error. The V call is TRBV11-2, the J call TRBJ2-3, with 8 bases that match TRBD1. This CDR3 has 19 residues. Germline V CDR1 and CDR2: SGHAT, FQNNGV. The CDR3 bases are TGTGTCAGCAGCTCCCATCGAGACGGCAGGGGGCATTACACAGATACGCAGTATTTT. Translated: CVSSSHRDGRGHYTDTQYF.

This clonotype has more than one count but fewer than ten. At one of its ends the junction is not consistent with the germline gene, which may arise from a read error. The CDR3 reads CASNLAEGEGDEQFF. The CDR3 bases are TGTGCCAGCAACTTGGCCGAAGGAGAAGGGGATGAGCAGTTCTTC. The J gene is TRBJ2-1, the V gene TRBV5-4, with a possible D match to TRBD1 (5 bases). The CDR3 has 15 residues. CDR1 is SGHNT, CDR2 YYREEE, per germline (reference sequence).

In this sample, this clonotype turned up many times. The CDR3 region is CSVEGTGGGEQYF. The CDR3 bases are TGCAGCGTTGAGGGGACAGGGGGCGGTGAGCAGTACTTC. The chain links TRBV29-1 to TRBJ2-7; 12 bases map to TRBD1. Trimming took 3 bases from V and 7 from J; bases not matched to a gene: 4. This CDR3 is built from 13 residues. The germline V gene has CDR1 SQVTM and CDR2 ANQGSEA.

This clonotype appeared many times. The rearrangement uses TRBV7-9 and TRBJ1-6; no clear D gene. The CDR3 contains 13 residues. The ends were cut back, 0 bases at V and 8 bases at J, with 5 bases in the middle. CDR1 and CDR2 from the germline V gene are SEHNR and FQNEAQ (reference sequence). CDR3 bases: TGTGCCAGCAGCTTAGCGGTAGATTCACCCCTCCACTTT. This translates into CASSLAVDSPLHF.

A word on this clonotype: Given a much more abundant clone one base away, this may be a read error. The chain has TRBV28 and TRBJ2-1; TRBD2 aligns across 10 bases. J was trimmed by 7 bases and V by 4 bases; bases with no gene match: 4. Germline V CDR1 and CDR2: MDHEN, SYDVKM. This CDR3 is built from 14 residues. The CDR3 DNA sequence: TGTGCCAGCAGTTCAAGCGGGAGGGAGAATGAGCAGTTCTTC. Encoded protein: CASSSSGRENEQFF.

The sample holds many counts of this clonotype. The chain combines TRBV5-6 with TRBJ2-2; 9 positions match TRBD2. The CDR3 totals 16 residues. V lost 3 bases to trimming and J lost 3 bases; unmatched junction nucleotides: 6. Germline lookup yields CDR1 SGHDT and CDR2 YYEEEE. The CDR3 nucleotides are TGTGCCAGCAGCTGGTTAGCGGGAGTTGACACCGGGGAGCTGTTTTTT. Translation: CASSWLAGVDTGELFF.

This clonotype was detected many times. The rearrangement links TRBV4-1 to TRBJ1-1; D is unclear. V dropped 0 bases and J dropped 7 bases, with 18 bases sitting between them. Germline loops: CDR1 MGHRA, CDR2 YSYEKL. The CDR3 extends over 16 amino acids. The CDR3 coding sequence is TGCGCCAGCAGCCAAGATAATAGATTGGTCCGGGGTGAAGCTTTCTTT. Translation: CASSQDNRLVRGEAFF.

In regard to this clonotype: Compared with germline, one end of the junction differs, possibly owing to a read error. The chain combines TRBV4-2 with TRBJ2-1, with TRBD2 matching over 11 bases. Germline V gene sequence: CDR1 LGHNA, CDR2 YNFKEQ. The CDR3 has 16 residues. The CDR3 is CASSQEGTSGSIEQFF. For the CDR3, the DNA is TGTGCCAGTAGCCAAGAAGGAACTAGCGGGAGCATTGAGCAGTTCTTC.

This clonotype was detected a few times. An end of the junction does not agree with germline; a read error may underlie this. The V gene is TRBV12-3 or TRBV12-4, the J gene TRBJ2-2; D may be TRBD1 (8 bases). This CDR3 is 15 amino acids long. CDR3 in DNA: TGTGCCAGCAGGAGCGGGACAGGCACTACCGGGGGGCTGTTTTTT. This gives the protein CASRSGTGTTGGLFF.

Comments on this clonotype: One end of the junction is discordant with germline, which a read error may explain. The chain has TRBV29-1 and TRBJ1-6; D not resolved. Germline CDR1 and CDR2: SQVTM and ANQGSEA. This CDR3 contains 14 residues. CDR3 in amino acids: CGVPGRSGNSPLHF. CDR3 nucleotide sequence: TGCGGCGTCCCGGGCAGGAGTGGTAATTCACCCCTCCACTTT.

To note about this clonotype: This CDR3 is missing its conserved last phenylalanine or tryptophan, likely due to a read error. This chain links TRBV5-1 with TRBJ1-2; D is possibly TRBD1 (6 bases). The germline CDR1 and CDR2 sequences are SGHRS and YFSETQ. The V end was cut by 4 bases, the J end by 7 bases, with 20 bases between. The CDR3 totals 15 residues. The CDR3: CASSPGQRSTCGYTL. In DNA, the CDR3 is TGCGCCAGCAGCCCCGGACAGAGATCAACCTGTGGCTACACCTTA.

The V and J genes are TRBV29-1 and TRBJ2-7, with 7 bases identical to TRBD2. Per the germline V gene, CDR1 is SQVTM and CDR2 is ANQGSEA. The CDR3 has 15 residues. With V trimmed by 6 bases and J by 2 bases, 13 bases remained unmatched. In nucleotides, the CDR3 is TGCAGCGTAGTGAGGGGCAGCGGGGCTACCTACGAGCAGTACTTC. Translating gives CSVVRGSGATYEQYF.

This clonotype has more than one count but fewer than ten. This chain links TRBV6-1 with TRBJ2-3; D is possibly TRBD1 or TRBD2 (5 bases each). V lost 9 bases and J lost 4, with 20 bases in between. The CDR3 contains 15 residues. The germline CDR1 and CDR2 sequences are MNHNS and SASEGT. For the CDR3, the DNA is TGTGCCAGTCAGGCATTCGGGGCAGGGTCAGATACGCAGTATTTT. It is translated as CASQAFGAGSDTQYF.

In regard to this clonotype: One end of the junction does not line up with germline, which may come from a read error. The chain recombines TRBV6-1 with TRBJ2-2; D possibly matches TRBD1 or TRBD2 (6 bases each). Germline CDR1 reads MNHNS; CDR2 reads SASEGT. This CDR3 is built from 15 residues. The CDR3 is CASSASEGDSGELFF. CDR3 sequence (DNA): TGTGCCAGCAGTGCTAGCGAGGGGGACTCCGGGGAGCTGTTTTTC.

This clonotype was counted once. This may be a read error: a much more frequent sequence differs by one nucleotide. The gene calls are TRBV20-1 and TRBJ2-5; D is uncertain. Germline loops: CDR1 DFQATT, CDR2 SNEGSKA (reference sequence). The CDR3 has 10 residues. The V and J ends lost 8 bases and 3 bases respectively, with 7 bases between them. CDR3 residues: CSTIEETQYF. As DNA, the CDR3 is TGCAGTACAATTGAAGAGACCCAGTACTTC.

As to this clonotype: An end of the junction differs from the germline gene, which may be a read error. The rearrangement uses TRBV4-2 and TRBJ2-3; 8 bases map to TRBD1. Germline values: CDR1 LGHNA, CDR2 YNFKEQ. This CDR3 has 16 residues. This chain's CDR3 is CASSHVWQGAKDTQYF. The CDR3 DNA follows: TGTGCCAGCAGCCATGTCTGGCAGGGGGCGAAAGATACGCAGTATTTC.

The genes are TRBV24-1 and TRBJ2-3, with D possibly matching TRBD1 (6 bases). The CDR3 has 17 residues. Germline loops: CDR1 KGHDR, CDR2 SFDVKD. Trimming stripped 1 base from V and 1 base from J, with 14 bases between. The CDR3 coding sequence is TGTGCCACCAGTGATTTCCTCGGGGCAGGGGGCACAGATACGCAGTATTTT. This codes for CATSDFLGAGGTDTQYF.

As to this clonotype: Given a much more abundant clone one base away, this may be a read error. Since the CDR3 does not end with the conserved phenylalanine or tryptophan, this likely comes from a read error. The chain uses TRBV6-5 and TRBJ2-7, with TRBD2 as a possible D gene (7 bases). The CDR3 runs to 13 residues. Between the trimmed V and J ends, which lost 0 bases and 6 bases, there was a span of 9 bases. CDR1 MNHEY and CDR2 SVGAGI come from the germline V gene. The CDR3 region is CASSYSRGGEQYL. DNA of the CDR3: TGTGCCAGCAGTTACTCGAGGGGGGGCGAGCAGTACCTC.